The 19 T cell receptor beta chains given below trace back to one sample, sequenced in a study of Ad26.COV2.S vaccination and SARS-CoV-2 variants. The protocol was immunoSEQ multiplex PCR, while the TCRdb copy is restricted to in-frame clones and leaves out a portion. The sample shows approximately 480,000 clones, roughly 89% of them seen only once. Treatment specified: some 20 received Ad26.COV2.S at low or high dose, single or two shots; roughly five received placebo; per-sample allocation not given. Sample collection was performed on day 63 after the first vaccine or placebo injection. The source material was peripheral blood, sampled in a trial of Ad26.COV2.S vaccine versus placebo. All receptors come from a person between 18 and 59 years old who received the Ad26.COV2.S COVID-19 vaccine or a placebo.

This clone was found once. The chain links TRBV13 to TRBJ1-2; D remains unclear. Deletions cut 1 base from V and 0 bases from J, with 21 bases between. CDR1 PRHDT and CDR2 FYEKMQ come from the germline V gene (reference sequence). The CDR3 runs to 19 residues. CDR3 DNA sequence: TGTGCCAGCAGCTTAGTCGCCCTCGGGGTAGAGGGATCTAACTATGGCTACACCTTC. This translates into CASSLVALGVEGSNYGYTF. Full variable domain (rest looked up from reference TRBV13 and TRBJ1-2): AAGVIQSPRHLIKEKRETATLKCYPIPRHDTVYWYQQGPGQDPQFLISFYEKMQSDKGSIPDRFSAQQFSDYHSELNMSSLELGDSALYFCASSLVALGVEGSNYGYTFGSGTRLTVV.

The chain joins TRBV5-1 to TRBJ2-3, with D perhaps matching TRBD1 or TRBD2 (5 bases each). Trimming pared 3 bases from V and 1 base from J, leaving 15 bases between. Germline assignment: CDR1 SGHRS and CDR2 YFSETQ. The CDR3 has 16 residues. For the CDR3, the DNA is TGCGCCAGCAGCTCCTATGGGGGAGCTGGCACAGATACGCAGTATTTT. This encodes CASSSYGGAGTDTQYF.

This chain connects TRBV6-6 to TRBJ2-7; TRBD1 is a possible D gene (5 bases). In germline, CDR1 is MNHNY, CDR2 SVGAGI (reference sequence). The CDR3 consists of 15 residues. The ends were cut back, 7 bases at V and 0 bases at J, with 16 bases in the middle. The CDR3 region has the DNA TGTGCCAGCATTGGAATGGGGCAACTCTCCTACGAGCAGTACTTC. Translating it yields CASIGMGQLSYEQYF.

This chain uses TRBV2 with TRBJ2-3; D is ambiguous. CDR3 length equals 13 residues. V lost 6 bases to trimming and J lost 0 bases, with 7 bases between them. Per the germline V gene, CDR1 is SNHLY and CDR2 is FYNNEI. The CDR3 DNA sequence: TGTGCCAGCAGATCAGACAGCACAGATACGCAGTATTTT. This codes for CASRSDSTDTQYF.

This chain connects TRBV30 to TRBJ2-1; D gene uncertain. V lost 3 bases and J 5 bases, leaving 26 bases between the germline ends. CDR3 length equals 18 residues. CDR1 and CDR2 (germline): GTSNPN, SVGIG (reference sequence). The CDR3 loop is CAWSRPDLAIADNNEQFF. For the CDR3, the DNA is TGTGCCTGGAGCCGTCCCGACCTGGCTATTGCCGACAACAATGAGCAGTTCTTC.

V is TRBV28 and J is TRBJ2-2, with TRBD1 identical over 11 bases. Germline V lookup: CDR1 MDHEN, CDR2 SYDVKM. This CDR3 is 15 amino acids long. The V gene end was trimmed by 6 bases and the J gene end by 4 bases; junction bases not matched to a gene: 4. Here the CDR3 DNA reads TGTGCCAGCAGGGACAGGGGGCGCAGCACCGGGGAGCTGTTTTTT. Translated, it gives CASRDRGRSTGELFF.

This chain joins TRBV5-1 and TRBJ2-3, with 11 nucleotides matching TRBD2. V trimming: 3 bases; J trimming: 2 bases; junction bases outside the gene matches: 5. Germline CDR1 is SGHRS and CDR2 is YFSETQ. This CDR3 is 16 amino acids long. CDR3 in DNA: TGCGCCAGCAGCTACTCTAGCGGGAGGCCCACAGATACGCAGTATTTT. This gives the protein CASSYSSGRPTDTQYF.

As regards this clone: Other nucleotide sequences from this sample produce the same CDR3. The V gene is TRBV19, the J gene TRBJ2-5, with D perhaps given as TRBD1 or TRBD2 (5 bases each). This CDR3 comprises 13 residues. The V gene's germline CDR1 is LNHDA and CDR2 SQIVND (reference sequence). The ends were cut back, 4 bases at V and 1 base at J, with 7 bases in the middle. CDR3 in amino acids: CASSRGFQETQYF. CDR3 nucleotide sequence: TGTGCCAGTAGTAGGGGGTTCCAAGAGACCCAGTACTTC.

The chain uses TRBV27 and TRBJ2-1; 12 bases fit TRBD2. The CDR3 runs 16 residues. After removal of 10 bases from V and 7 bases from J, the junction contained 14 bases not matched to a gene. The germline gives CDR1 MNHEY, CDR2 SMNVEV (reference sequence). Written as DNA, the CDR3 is TGTGCCACCACCTTAGGATCCCTAGCGGGAGGGAATGAGCAGTTCTTC. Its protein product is CATTLGSLAGGNEQFF.

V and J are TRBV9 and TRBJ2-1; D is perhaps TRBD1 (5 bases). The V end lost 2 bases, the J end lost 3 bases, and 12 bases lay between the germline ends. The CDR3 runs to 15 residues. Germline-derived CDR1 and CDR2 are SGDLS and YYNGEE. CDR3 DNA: TGTGCCAGCAGCGTGGGCCTCAGGGTCTACAATGAGCAGTTCTTC. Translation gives CASSVGLRVYNEQFF.

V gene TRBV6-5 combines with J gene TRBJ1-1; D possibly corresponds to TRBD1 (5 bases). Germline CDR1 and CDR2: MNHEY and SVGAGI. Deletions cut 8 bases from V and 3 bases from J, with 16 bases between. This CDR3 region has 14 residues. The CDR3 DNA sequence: TGTGCCAGCGCCCTCAGGGTAATGCACACTGAAGCTTTCTTT. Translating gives CASALRVMHTEAFF.

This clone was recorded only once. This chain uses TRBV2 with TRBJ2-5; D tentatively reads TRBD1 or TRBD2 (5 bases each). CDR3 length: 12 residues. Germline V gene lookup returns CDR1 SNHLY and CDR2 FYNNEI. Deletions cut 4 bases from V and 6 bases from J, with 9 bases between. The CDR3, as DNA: TGTGCCAGCAGTGGGGACCGGAAGACCCAGTACTTC. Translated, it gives CASSGDRKTQYF. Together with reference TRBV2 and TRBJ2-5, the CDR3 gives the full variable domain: EPEVTQTPSHQVTQMGQEVILRCVPISNHLYFYWYRQILGQKVEFLVSFYNNEISEKSEIFDDQFSVERPDGSNFTLKIRSTKLEDSAMYFCASSGDRKTQYFGPGTRLLVL.

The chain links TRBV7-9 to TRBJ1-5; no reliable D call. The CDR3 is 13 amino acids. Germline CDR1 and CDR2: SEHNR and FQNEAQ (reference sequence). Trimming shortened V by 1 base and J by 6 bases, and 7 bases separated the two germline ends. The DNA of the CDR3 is TGTGCCAGCAGCTTAGTTGGTACTCAGCCCCAGCATTTT. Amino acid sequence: CASSLVGTQPQHF.

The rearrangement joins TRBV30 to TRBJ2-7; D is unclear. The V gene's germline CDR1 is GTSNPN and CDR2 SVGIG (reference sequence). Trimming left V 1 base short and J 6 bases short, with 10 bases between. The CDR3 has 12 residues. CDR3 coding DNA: TGTGCCTGGAGTGGTGGACCCGGCGAGCAGTACTTC. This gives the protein CAWSGGPGEQYF.

The chain's CDR3 is CASSSAGQGANTEAFF. The CDR3 DNA follows: TGCGCCAGCAGCTCAGCGGGACAGGGGGCGAACACTGAAGCTTTCTTT. V usage is TRBV5-1 and J usage is TRBJ1-1; 12 positions match TRBD1. V gave up 3 bases and J gave up 1 base; unmatched junction bases: 4. Germline CDR1 and CDR2: SGHRS and YFSETQ. The CDR3 is 16 residues long.

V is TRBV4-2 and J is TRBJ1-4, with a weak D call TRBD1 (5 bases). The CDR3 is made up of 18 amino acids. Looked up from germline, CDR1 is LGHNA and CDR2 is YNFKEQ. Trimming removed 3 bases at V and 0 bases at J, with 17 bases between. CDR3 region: CASSQDLLGDTTNEKLFF. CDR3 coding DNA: TGTGCCAGCAGCCAGGACCTGCTGGGGGATACAACTAATGAAAAACTGTTTTTT.

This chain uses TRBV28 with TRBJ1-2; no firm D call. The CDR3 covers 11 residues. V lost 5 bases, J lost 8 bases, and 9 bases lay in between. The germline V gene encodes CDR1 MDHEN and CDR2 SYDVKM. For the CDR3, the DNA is TGTGCCAGCAGTGTCCAGATGGGCTACACCTTC. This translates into CASSVQMGYTF.

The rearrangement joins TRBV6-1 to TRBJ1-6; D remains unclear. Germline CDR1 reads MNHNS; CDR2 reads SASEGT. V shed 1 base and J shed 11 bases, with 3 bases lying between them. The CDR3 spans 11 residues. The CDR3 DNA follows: TGTGCCAGCAGTGAAGGGGCACCCCTCCACTTT. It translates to CASSEGAPLHF.

CDR3 bases: TGTGCCAGCAGCTCTGCGGCAGCCTACGAGCAGTACTTC. Its translation is CASSSAAAYEQYF. The J gene is TRBJ2-7, the V gene TRBV27; the D is unclear. With 6 bases removed from V and 2 bases from J, the gap between germline ends came to 11 bases. The CDR3 consists of 13 residues. Looked up from germline, CDR1 is MNHEY and CDR2 is SMNVEV (reference sequence).